These 32 T cell receptor beta chains were all obtained from the same sample, sequenced in a study of regulatory T cells in long-lasting Graves disease. Documented time point: newly diagnosed GD, antithyroid drugs for less than 3 months. There was RNA extracted from PBMCs, and the TCR library was made from it. Construction of TCR beta libraries relied on iRepertoire HTBI primers and on Arm-PCR targeting CDR3 regions. TCRdb reanalysed the multiplex PCR reads using MiXCR and keeps one entry per CDR3 protein. The sample records approximately 300,000 distinct CDR3 sequences, more than 15% being singletons. The specimen was peripheral blood mononuclear cells (PBMCs), collected at new diagnosis, from a patient treated with antithyroid drugs. These receptors all come from a female donor with Graves disease.

This clonotype was seen repeatedly, ten times or more. The J gene is TRBJ2-5, the V gene TRBV20-1; 7 bases line up with TRBD2. Germline V lookup: CDR1 DFQATT, CDR2 SNEGSKA (reference sequence). The ends lost 4 bases at V and 5 bases at J; junction bases unmatched: 10. This CDR3 is 14 amino acids long. The DNA for the CDR3 is TGCAGTGCTACCCGAGCGGGACTGATGGAGACCCAGTACTTC. This sequence encodes CSATRAGLMETQYF.

This clonotype was picked up many times. V is TRBV12-3 or TRBV12-4 and J is TRBJ1-1; D perhaps matches TRBD1 (5 bases). Trimming took off 6 bases at V and 6 bases at J, with 14 bases between the two ends. This CDR3 spans 13 amino acids. The CDR3 is CASRPTGYAEAFF. CDR3 DNA sequence: TGTGCCAGCAGGCCTACAGGCTATGCTGAAGCTTTCTTT.

Worth noting for this clonotype: A far larger clone differs by one base, so this is likely a read error. The V gene is TRBV11-2, the J gene TRBJ2-1; D is ambiguous. The CDR3 has 15 residues. The ends were cut back, 4 bases at V and 10 bases at J, with 20 bases in the middle. Germline CDR1 reads SGHAT; CDR2 reads FQNNGV. The CDR3 bases are TGTGCCAGCAGCTCGACCACAAACCCTTTATACGAGCAGTTCTTC. Encoded protein: CASSSTTNPLYEQFF.

This clonotype was detected ten times or more. The rearrangement uses TRBV12-3 or TRBV12-4 and TRBJ2-3; D remains ambiguous. V gave up 0 bases and J gave up 5 bases, with 3 bases separating them. The CDR3 extends over 12 amino acids. In DNA form, the CDR3 reads TGTGCCAGCAGTTTAGCGCAAGATACGCAGTATTTT. It specifies CASSLAQDTQYF.

As to this clonotype: Just one base apart from a much larger clone, this may be a read error. The rearrangement uses TRBV6-1 and TRBJ2-5; TRBD2 is a possible D gene (6 bases). The length of the CDR3 is 14 residues. The germline V and J ends were trimmed by 6 bases and 4 bases, with 15 bases remaining between them. Germline CDR1 reads MNHNS; CDR2 reads SASEGT. CDR3 amino acids: CASRHDGGRETQYF. DNA for the CDR3: TGTGCCAGCAGACACGACGGGGGTAGAGAGACCCAGTACTTC.

This clonotype was seen many times. The gene calls are TRBV27 and TRBJ2-2, with D tentatively TRBD1 (6 bases). The CDR3 has 16 amino acids. Germline V lookup: CDR1 MNHEY, CDR2 SMNVEV (reference sequence). Deletions cut 1 base from V and 2 bases from J, with 11 bases between. CDR3 coding DNA: TGTGCCAGCAGTTTATATGGGGGCCTTAACACCGGGGAGCTGTTTTTT. The encoded protein is CASSLYGGLNTGELFF.

Note on this clonotype: One base away lies a much larger clone, so this may be a sequencing read error. V and J are TRBV6-1 and TRBJ1-2; D is unresolved. V gave up 8 bases and J gave up 1 base, with 8 bases separating them. The CDR3 is 12 amino acids. Germline V gene sequence: CDR1 MNHNS, CDR2 SASEGT. The CDR3 sequence: CASGGLNYGYTF. The CDR3 DNA follows: TGTGCCAGCGGTGGTCTTAACTATGGCTACACCTTC.

The J gene is TRBJ1-5, the V gene TRBV6-1; unclear D gene. Trimming removed 7 bases from V and 3 bases from J, with 7 bases in between. CDR3 size: 12 residues. Per germline, CDR1 MNHNS and CDR2 SASEGT. The CDR3 DNA follows: TGTGCCAGCAACAGAAACAATCAGCCCCAGCATTTT. It yields the protein CASNRNNQPQHF.

The table lists this clonotype with a few counts. The chain has TRBV12-3 or TRBV12-4 and TRBJ2-5; D is unresolved. Trimming removed 3 bases at V and 5 bases at J, with 13 bases between. The CDR3 covers 14 residues. The CDR3 region is CASSFPGLEETQYF. For the CDR3, the DNA is TGTGCCAGCAGTTTTCCCGGGCTGGAGGAGACCCAGTACTTC.

This clonotype has ten or more counts. This chain uses TRBV19 with TRBJ2-3; 9 positions match TRBD2. The germline gives CDR1 LNHDA, CDR2 SQIVND (reference sequence). The CDR3 spans 15 residues. The V gene end was trimmed by 3 bases and the J gene end by 5 bases; junction bases not matched to a gene: 6. CDR3 loop: CASSMGSGSGDTQYF. Here the CDR3 DNA reads TGTGCCAGTAGTATGGGTAGCGGGAGCGGAGATACGCAGTATTTT. Full variable domain (rest looked up from reference TRBV19 and TRBJ2-3): DGGITQSPKYLFRKEGQNVTLSCEQNLNHDAMYWYRQDPGQGLRLIYYSQIVNDFQKGDIAEGYSVSREKKESFPLTVTSAQKNPTAFYLCASSMGSGSGDTQYFGPGTRLTVL.

The table lists this clonotype with many counts. The chain has TRBV5-1 and TRBJ2-5, with D possibly matching TRBD2 (5 bases). The length of the CDR3 is 15 residues. V was pared by 1 base and J by 5 bases, with 15 bases between. Germline V gene lookup returns CDR1 SGHRS and CDR2 YFSETQ. DNA of the CDR3: TGCGCCAGCAGCTTGAGCGGAAACACTCGGGAGACCCAGTACTTC. As protein: CASSLSGNTRETQYF.

V is TRBV7-9 and J is TRBJ1-2; unclear D gene. Germline V lookup: CDR1 SEHNR, CDR2 FQNEAQ (reference sequence). The CDR3 is made up of 12 amino acids. The germline V and J ends were trimmed by 1 base and 6 bases, with 6 bases remaining between them. Here the CDR3 DNA reads TGTGCCAGCAGCTTAGGCCCCGATGGCTACACCTTC. This gives the protein CASSLGPDGYTF.

Many counts were recorded for this clonotype. This chain connects TRBV7-9 to TRBJ2-3, with D possibly matching TRBD2 (5 bases). Germline CDR1 SEHNR, CDR2 FQNEAQ (reference sequence). This CDR3 has 14 residues. The V end was cut by 5 bases, the J end by 6 bases, with 15 bases between. The CDR3 sequence is CASSALAPRDTQYF. As DNA, the CDR3 is TGTGCCAGCAGCGCCCTAGCCCCCCGGGATACGCAGTATTTT.

The chain employs TRBV30 and TRBJ2-3, with D hard to call. This CDR3 contains 13 residues. Germline CDR1 GTSNPN, CDR2 SVGIG (reference sequence). With 2 bases removed from V and 2 bases from J, the gap between germline ends came to 8 bases. The DNA for the CDR3 is TGTGCCTGGAGTTCGAAGTTCACAGATACGCAGTATTTT. Residues: CAWSSKFTDTQYF.

Many counts were recorded for this clonotype. The chain links TRBV20-1 to TRBJ2-3, with a tentative D call TRBD2 (7 bases). V was pared by 3 bases and J by 2 bases, with 12 bases between. The length of the CDR3 is 14 residues. Per germline, CDR1 DFQATT and CDR2 SNEGSKA (reference sequence). CDR3 nucleotide sequence: TGCAGTGCTAGTTTCGCGGGGGCCACAGATACGCAGTATTTT. It encodes CSASFAGATDTQYF.

This clonotype showed up many times. The chain combines TRBV11-2 with TRBJ2-1, with TRBD2 matching 10 bases. The germline V gene has CDR1 SGHAT and CDR2 FQNNGV. CDR3 length: 16 amino acids. Trimming took 1 base from V and 4 from J; bases not matched to a gene: 4. The CDR3: CASSLVSSGGYNEQFF. The CDR3 DNA sequence: TGTGCCAGCAGCTTAGTATCTAGCGGGGGATACAATGAGCAGTTCTTC.

This clonotype was observed many times. This chain links TRBV4-1 with TRBJ2-1; 12 bases match TRBD2. The J segment lost 2 bases and the V segment lost 6 bases, leaving 2 bases of the junction unmatched. The CDR3 contains 15 residues. The germline gives CDR1 MGHRA, CDR2 YSYEKL. CDR3 bases: TGCGCCAGCAGGTGGACTAGCGGGACCTACAATGAGCAGTTCTTC. This translates into CASRWTSGTYNEQFF.

This clonotype was detected ten times or more. The chain uses TRBV20-1 and TRBJ2-5; D is perhaps TRBD1 (5 bases). The CDR3 has 14 residues. The ends were cut back, 6 bases at V and 3 bases at J, with 17 bases in the middle. Germline CDR1 DFQATT, CDR2 SNEGSKA (reference sequence). CDR3 sequence reads: CSAEAAVGEETQYF. CDR3 nucleotides: TGCAGTGCCGAGGCGGCAGTAGGGGAAGAGACCCAGTACTTC.

The chain recombines TRBV7-9 with TRBJ2-2, with D perhaps TRBD2 (5 bases). Germline lookup yields CDR1 SEHNR and CDR2 FQNEAQ (reference sequence). Trimming shortened V by 5 bases and J by 4 bases, and 14 bases separated the two germline ends. The CDR3 has 15 residues. CDR3 coding DNA: TGTGCCAGCAGCCGCCGGACTGCTTTCACCGGGGAGCTGTTTTTT. Its translation is CASSRRTAFTGELFF.

About this clonotype itself: A read error is possible here, since a much larger clone lies one base away. This CDR3 is missing its conserved last phenylalanine or tryptophan, likely due to a read error. V and J are TRBV19 and TRBJ2-2; D remains unclear. Germline V gene data show CDR1 as LNHDA and CDR2 as SQIVND (reference sequence). This CDR3 contains 14 residues. V dropped 5 bases and J dropped 6 bases, with 13 bases sitting between them. As DNA, the CDR3 is TGTGCCAGTAGTTGGGGTCGAACCGCCGGGGAGCTGTTTCTT. Its translation is CASSWGRTAGELFL.

The table lists this clonotype with many counts. The J gene is TRBJ2-1, the V gene TRBV12-5, with 8 bases aligning to TRBD2. The V gene's germline CDR1 is LGHNT and CDR2 FRNRAP. V trimming: 0 bases; J trimming: 2 bases; junction bases outside the gene matches: 6. CDR3 size: 17 residues. This CDR3 is CASGLVLREGAYNEQFF. The DNA for the CDR3 is TGTGCTAGTGGTTTGGTACTACGGGAGGGTGCCTACAATGAGCAGTTCTTC.

This clonotype appeared a few times. V and J are TRBV30 and TRBJ2-3, with TRBD2 matching over 8 bases. Per germline, CDR1 GTSNPN and CDR2 SVGIG (reference sequence). This CDR3 spans 16 amino acids. After removal of 3 bases from V and 6 bases from J, the junction contained 14 bases not matched to a gene. The CDR3: CAWRVTGGKRGDTQYF. In nucleotides, the CDR3 is TGTGCCTGGAGAGTTACGGGAGGGAAACGAGGTGATACGCAGTATTTT.

This clonotype was counted ten times or more. The rearrangement links TRBV10-2 to TRBJ1-2; D unclear. This CDR3 contains 15 residues. Trimming left V 9 bases short and J 5 bases short, with 22 bases between. CDR1 is WSHSY, CDR2 SAAADI, per germline. CDR3 region: CARNSPDPAFYGYTF. CDR3 nucleotide sequence: TGCGCCAGAAACAGCCCCGACCCGGCCTTTTATGGCTACACCTTC.

This clonotype was seen many times. The rearrangement links TRBV28 to TRBJ2-7, with a possible D match to TRBD2 (6 bases). The CDR3 loop spans 12 amino acids. Germline V CDR1 and CDR2: MDHEN, SYDVKM. Trimming took 10 bases from V and 3 from J, leaving 13 bases between them. This CDR3 is CATRENSYEQYF. The CDR3 DNA follows: TGTGCCACCCGGGAGAACAGCTACGAGCAGTACTTC.

This clonotype has ten or more counts. The gene calls are TRBV5-1 and TRBJ2-3; TRBD2 matches at 8 bases. Trimming cost V 0 bases and J 9 bases; bases outside gene matches: 15. This CDR3 has 17 amino acids. Germline-derived CDR1 and CDR2 are SGHRS and YFSETQ. The CDR3: CASSLVGGRTPGETQYF. In nucleotides, the CDR3 is TGCGCCAGCAGCTTGGTTGGCGGGAGGACCCCAGGGGAGACGCAGTATTTT.

This clonotype was detected ten times or more. CDR3 sequence (DNA): TGTGCCAGCTCACCAAGTTTGGACAACTATGGCTACACCTTC. Amino acids: CASSPSLDNYGYTF. V is TRBV18 and J is TRBJ1-2; D is undetermined. Deletions cut 2 bases from V and 2 bases from J, with 9 bases between. The CDR3 has 14 amino acids. Per germline, CDR1 KGHSH and CDR2 LQKENI.

In the case of this clonotype: A much bigger clone sits one base away, suggesting this may be a read error. J is TRBJ1-6 and V is TRBV20-1; 11 bases fit TRBD1. CDR3 length equals 16 residues. The germline V gene has CDR1 DFQATT and CDR2 SNEGSKA (reference sequence). Here the CDR3 DNA reads TGCAGTGCTAGGATCCGGGACAGGGGGTCGTGGTCACCCCTCCCCTTT. Its protein product is CSARIRDRGSWSPLPF.

This clonotype was recorded at least ten times. The rearrangement uses TRBV28 and TRBJ2-5, with TRBD2 matching 7 bases. The CDR3 is 13 amino acids. CDR1 MDHEN and CDR2 SYDVKM come from the germline V gene. V was clipped by 6 bases and J by 5 bases; unmatched bases: 6. DNA of the CDR3: TGTGCCAGCAGCCTCGGGGGAGGGGAGACCCAGTACTTC. Its translation: CASSLGGGETQYF.

This clonotype came up many times. V gene TRBV28 combines with J gene TRBJ1-2; TRBD1 aligns across 7 bases. This CDR3 is built from 17 residues. V lost 3 bases and J lost 6; bases outside the gene matches: 16. Germline lookup yields CDR1 MDHEN and CDR2 SYDVKM. CDR3 sequence: CASSFITRGRGLNGYTF. In DNA, the CDR3 is TGTGCCAGCAGTTTTATCACCCGAGGCAGGGGGTTAAATGGCTACACCTTC.

This clonotype was recorded many times. This chain connects TRBV6-2 or TRBV6-3 to TRBJ2-1, with D possibly called TRBD1 or TRBD2 (6 bases each). The CDR3 totals 15 residues. The ends were cut back, 3 bases at V and 8 bases at J, with 17 bases in the middle. Germline values: CDR1 MNHEY, CDR2 SVGEGT. The CDR3 coding sequence is TGTGCCAGCAGTTATCTCGTTGGGGGGCGGGATGAGCAGTTCTTC. It yields the protein CASSYLVGGRDEQFF.

This clonotype was counted many times. The chain uses TRBV19 and TRBJ1-2, with TRBD1 identical over 7 bases. The V gene end was trimmed by 7 bases and the J gene end by 3 bases; junction bases not matched to a gene: 5. CDR1 LNHDA and CDR2 SQIVND come from the germline V gene (reference sequence). The length of the CDR3 is 13 residues. CDR3 in amino acids: CASTLTGDYGYTF. The CDR3, as DNA: TGTGCCAGTACCCTAACAGGGGACTATGGCTACACCTTC.

With respect to this clonotype: Possible read error: a much larger clone is one base away. Lacking the conserved final phenylalanine or tryptophan, this CDR3 likely reflects a read error. The chain employs TRBV3-1 and TRBJ2-7, with 8 bases matching TRBD1. V lost 3 bases, J lost 2 bases, and 9 bases stayed unmatched. Germline V lookup: CDR1 LGHDT, CDR2 YNNKEL (reference sequence). The CDR3 has 16 residues. The CDR3, as DNA: TGTGCCAGCAGCCAGAACCCGGGACAGGCAACCTACGAGCAGTACCTC. Translated, it gives CASSQNPGQATYEQYL.